Reported below is one T cell receptor (beta chain). The target antigen is unknown. Treatment defined: approximately 11-day PBMC culture with coronavirus spike peptide pools or control peptides (ViraFEST assay). CD4+ T lymphocytes from the unexposed donor were collected before the COVID-19 pandemic (2011-2018). A few million PBMCs per well were cultured with roughly 9.2 IU/ml IL-2 and 8.5 to 10 ug/ml peptide pools. These data come from a study of vaccination and CD4 T cells after COVID-19. With the Oncomine TCR Beta short-read assay, DNA from cultured CD4+ T cells was sequenced. Someone extracted genomic DNA from cultured CD4+ T cells. TCRdb reprocessed the PCR reads via MiXCR and lists one record per CDR3 protein. Found here are 4,000 to 4,500 distinct CDR3 sequences, roughly 77% of them singletons; the top ten hold less than 40%. The CDR3 loop spans 15 amino acids. Deletions cut 0 bases from V and 0 bases from J, with 10 bases between. Germline assignment: CDR1 DFQATT and CDR2 SNEGSKA (reference sequence).

This TCR came from a human donor in good health. Material: CD4+ T cells from blood, cultured in vitro. V usage is TRBV20-1 and J usage is TRBJ2-3; D unresolved. CDR3 sequence: CSARDPRISTDTQYF. The CDR3 coding sequence is TGCAGTGCTAGAGATCCCCGGATTAGCACAGATACGCAGTATTTT.